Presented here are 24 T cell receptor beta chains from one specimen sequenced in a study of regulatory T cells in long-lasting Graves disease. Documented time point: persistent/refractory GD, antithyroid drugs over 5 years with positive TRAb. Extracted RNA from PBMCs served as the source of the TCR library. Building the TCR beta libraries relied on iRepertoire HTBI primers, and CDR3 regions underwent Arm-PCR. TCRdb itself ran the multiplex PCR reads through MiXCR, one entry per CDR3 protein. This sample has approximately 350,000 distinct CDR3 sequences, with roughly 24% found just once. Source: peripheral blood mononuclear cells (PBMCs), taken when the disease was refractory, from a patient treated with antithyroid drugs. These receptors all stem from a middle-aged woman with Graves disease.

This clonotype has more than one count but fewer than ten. The CDR3 here is CASSYSKGLASYNEQFF. CDR3 coding DNA: TGTGCCAGCAGTTACTCGAAGGGACTAGCGAGCTACAATGAGCAGTTCTTC. The chain carries TRBV6-5 and TRBJ2-1; 10 positions agree with TRBD2. Germline V gene lookup returns CDR1 MNHEY and CDR2 SVGAGI. CDR3 size: 17 residues. With V trimmed by 0 bases and J by 3 bases, 5 bases remained unmatched.

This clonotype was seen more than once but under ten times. The CDR3 loop reads CASTSGGGRAKNIQYF. The DNA for the CDR3 is TGTGCCAGTACCTCCGGTGGCGGGAGGGCCAAAAACATTCAGTACTTC. This chain joins TRBV19 and TRBJ2-4, with 8 nucleotides matching TRBD2. Germline V gene lookup returns CDR1 LNHDA and CDR2 SQIVND (reference sequence). There are 16 residues in the CDR3. V was pared by 7 bases and J by 1 base, with 9 bases of the junction left unmatched.

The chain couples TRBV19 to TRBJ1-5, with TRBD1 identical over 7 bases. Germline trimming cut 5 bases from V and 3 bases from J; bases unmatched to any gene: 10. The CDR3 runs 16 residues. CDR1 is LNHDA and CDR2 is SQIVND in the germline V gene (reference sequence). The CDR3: CASSHNRGVINQPQHF. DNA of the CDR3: TGTGCCAGTAGTCACAACAGGGGAGTGATCAATCAGCCCCAGCATTTT.

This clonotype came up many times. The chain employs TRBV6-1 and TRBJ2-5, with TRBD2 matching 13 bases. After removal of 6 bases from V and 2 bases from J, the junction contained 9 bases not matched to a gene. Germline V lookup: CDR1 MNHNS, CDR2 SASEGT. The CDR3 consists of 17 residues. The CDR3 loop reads CASSPGLAGFSQETQYF. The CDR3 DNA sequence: TGTGCCAGCAGCCCGGGACTAGCGGGATTCTCGCAAGAGACCCAGTACTTC.

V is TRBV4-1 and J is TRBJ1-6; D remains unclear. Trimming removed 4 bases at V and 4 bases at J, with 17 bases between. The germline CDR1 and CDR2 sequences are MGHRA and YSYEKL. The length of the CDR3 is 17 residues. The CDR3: CASSPHEGGPYNSPLHF. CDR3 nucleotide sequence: TGCGCCAGCAGCCCACATGAAGGAGGGCCGTATAATTCACCCCTCCACTTT.

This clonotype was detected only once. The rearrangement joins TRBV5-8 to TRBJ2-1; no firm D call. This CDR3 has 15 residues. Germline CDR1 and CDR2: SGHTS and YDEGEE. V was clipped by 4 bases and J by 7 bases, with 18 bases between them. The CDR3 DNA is TGTGCCAGCAGCCCTCGCCAGCCTTTCATGAATGAGCAGTTCTTC. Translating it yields CASSPRQPFMNEQFF.

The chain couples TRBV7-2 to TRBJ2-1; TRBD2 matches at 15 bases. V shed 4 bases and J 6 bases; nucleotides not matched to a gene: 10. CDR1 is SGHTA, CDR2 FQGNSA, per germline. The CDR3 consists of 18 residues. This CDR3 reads CASSSGLAGGPNSNEQFF. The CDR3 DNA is TGTGCCAGCAGCTCCGGACTAGCGGGAGGGCCAAATAGCAATGAGCAGTTCTTC.

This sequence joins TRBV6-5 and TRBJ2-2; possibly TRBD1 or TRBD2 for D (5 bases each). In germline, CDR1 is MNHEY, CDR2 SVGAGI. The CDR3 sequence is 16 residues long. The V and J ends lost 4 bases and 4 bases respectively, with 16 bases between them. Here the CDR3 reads CASSSSGLGPTGELFF. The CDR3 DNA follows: TGTGCCAGCAGTTCGAGCGGACTGGGGCCCACCGGGGAGCTGTTTTTT.

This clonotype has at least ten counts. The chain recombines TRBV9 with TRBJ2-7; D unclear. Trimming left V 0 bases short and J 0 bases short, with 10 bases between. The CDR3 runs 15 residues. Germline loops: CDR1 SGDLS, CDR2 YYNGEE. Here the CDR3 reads CASSVAPLSSYEQYF. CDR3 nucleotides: TGTGCCAGCAGCGTAGCCCCCCTTAGCTCCTACGAGCAGTACTTC.

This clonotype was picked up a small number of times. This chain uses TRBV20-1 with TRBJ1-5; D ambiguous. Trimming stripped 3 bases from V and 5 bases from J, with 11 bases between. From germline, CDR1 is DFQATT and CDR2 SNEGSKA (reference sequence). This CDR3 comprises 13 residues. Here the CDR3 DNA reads TGCAGTGCTAGTCCGGGGATGGATCAGCCCCAGCATTTT. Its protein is CSASPGMDQPQHF.

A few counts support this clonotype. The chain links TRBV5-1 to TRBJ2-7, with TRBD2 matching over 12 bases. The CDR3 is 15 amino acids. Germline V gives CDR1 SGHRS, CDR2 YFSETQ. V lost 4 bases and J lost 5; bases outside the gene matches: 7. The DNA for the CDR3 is TGCGCCAGCAGCCCAGCTAGCGGGAGGGAGAACGAGCAGTACTTC. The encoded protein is CASSPASGRENEQYF.

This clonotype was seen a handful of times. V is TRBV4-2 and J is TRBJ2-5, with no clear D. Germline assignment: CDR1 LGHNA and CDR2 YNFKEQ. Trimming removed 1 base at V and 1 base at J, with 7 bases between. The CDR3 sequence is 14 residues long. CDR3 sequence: CASSQATFQETQYF. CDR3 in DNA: TGTGCCAGCAGCCAAGCGACATTCCAAGAGACCCAGTACTTC.

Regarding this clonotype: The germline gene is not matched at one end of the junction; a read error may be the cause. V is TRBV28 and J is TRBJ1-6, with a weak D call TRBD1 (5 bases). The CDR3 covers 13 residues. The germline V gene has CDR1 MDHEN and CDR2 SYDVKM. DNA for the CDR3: TGTGCCAGCGGTTTAGGGGCCTCTATGCCCCTCCACTTT. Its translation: CASGLGASMPLHF.

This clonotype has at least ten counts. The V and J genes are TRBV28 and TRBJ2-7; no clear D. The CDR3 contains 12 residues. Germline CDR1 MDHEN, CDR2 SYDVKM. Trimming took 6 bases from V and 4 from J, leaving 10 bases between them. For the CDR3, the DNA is TGTGCCAGCAGGGTGGACGGATACGAGCAGTACTTC. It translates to CASRVDGYEQYF.

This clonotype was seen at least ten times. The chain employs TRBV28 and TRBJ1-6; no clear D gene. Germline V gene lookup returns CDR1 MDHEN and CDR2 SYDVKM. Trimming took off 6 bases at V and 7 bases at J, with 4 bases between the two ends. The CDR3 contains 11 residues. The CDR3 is CASSKNSPLHF. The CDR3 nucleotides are TGTGCCAGCAGCAAAAATTCACCCCTCCACTTT.

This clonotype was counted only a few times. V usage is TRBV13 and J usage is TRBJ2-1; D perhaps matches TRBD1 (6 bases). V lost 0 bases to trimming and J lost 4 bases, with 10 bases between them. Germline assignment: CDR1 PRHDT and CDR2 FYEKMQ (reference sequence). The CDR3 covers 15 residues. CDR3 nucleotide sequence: TGTGCCAGCAGCTTAGGCAGGGGATCTTACAATGAGCAGTTCTTC. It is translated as CASSLGRGSYNEQFF.

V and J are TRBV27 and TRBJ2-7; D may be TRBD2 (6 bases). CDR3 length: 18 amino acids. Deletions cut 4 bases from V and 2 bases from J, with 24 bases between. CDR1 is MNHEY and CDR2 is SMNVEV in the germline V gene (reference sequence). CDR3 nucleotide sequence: TGTGCCAGCAGTTCGGGCCCCGGGGGTACAGGAAAGGCCTACGAGCAGTACTTC. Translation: CASSSGPGGTGKAYEQYF.

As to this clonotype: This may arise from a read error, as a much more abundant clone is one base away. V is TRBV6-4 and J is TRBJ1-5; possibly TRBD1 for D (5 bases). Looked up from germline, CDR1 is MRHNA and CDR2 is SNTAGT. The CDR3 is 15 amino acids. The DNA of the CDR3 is TGTGCCAGCAGTCCTTGGGACGGTAGCAATCAGCCCCGGCATTTT. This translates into CASSPWDGSNQPRHF.

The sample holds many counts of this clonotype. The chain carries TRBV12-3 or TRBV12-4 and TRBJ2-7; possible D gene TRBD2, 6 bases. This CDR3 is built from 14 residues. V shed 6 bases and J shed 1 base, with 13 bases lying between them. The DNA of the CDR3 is TGTGCCAGCAGCTTCTCCCGGGGGTCCTACGAGCAGTACTTC. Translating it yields CASSFSRGSYEQYF.

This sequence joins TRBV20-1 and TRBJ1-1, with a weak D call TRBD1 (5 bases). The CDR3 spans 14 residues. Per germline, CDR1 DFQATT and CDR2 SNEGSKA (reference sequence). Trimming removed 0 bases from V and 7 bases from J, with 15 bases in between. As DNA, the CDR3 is TGCAGTGCTAGAGATCTCGGGGGAAAGGTTGAAGCTTTCTTT. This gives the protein CSARDLGGKVEAFF.

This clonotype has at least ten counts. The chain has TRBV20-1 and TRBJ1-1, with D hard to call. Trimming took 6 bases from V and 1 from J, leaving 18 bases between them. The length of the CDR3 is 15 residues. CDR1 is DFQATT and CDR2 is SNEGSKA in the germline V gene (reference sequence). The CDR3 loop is CSAQKGWNRNTEAFF. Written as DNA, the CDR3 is TGCAGTGCGCAAAAAGGGTGGAATCGGAACACTGAAGCTTTCTTT.

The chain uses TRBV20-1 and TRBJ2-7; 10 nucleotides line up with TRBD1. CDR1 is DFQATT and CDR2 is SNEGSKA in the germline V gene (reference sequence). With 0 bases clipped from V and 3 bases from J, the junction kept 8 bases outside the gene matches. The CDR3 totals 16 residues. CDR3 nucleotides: TGCAGTGCTAGAGATACCGGGACAGGGGATATCTACGAGCAGTACTTC. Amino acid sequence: CSARDTGTGDIYEQYF.

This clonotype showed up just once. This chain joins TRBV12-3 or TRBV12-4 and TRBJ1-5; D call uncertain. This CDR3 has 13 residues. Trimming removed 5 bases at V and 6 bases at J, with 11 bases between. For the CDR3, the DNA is TGTGCCAGCAGTCGGTGGGAGAGTCAGCCCCAGCATTTT. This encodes CASSRWESQPQHF.

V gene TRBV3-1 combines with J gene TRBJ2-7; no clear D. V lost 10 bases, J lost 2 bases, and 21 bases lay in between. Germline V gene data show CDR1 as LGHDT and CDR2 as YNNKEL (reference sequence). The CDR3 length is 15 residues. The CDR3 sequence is CATSREAATAYEQYF. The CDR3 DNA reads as TGTGCCACCAGTAGAGAAGCTGCCACCGCCTACGAGCAGTACTTC.